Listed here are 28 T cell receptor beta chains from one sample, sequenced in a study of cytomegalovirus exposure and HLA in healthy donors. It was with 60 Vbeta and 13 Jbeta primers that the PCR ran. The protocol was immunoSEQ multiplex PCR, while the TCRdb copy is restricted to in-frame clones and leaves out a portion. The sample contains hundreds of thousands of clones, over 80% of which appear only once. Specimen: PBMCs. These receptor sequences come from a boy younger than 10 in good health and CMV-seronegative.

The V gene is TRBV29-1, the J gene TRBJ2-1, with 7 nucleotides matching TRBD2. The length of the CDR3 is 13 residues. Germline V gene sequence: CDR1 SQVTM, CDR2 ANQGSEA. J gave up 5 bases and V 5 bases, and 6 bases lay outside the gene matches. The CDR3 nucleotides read TGCAGCGTTCGGCGGGAGAGAAACAATGAGCAGTTCTTC. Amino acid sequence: CSVRRERNNEQFF.

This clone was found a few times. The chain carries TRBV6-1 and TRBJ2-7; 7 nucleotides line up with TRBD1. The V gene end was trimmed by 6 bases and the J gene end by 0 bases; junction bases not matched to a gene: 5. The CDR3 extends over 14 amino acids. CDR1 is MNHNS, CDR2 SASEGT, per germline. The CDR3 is CASRTGPSSYEQYF. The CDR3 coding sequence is TGTGCCAGCAGGACAGGGCCAAGCTCCTACGAGCAGTACTTC.

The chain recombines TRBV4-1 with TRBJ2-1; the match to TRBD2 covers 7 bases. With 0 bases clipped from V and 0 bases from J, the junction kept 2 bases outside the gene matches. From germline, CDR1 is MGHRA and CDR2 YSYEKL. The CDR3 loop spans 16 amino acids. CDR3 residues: CASSQEGGSSYNEQFF. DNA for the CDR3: TGCGCCAGCAGCCAAGAGGGCGGGAGCTCCTACAATGAGCAGTTCTTC.

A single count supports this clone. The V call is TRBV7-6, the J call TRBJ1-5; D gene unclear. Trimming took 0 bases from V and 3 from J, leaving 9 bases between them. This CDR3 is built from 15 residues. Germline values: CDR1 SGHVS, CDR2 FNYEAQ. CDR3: CASSLAVNNNQPQHF. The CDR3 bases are TGTGCCAGCAGCTTAGCGGTGAACAACAATCAGCCCCAGCATTTT.

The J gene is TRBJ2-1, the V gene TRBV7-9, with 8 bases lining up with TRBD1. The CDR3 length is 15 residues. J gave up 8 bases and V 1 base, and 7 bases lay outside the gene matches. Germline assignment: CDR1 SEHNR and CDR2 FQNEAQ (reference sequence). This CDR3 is CASSLGDRIRDEQFF. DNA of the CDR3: TGTGCCAGCAGCTTAGGGGACAGGATAAGGGATGAGCAGTTCTTC.

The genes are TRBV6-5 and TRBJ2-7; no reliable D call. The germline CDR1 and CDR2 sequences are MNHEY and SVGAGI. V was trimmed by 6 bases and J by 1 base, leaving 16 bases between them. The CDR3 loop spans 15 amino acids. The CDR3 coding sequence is TGTGCCAGCAGGATTGCTCAGGAATCTTCCTACGAGCAGTACTTC. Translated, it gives CASRIAQESSYEQYF.

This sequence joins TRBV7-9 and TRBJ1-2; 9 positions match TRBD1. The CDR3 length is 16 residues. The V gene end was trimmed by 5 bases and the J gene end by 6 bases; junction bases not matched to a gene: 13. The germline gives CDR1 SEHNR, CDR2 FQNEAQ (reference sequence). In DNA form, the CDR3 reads TGTGCCAGCAGCCCCAAATCCGGGACAGGGTTCGATGGCTACACCTTC. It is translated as CASSPKSGTGFDGYTF.

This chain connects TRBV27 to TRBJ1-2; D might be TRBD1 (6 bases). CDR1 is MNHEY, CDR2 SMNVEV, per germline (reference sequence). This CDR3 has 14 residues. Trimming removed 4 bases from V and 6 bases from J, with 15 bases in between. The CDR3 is CASSYGQTPHGYTF. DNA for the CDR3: TGTGCCAGCAGTTATGGACAGACGCCCCATGGCTACACCTTC.

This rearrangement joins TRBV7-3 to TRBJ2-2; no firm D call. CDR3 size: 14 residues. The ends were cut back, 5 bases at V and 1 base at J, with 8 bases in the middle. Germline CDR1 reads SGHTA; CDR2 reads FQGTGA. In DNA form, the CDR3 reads TGTGCCAGCAGCGCCGCAGGGAACACCGGGGAGCTGTTTTTT. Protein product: CASSAAGNTGELFF.

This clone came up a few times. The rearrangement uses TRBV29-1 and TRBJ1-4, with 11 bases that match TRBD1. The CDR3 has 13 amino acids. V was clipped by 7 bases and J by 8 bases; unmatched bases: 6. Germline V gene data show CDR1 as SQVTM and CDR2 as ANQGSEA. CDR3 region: CSAGTGGKEKLFF. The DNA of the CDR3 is TGCAGCGCGGGGACAGGGGGTAAAGAAAAACTGTTTTTT. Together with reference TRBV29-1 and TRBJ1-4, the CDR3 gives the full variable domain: SAVISQKPSRDICQRGTSLTIQCQVDSQVTMMFWYRQQPGQSLTLIATANQGSEATYESGFVIDKFPISRPNLTFSTLTVSNMSPEDSSIYLCSAGTGGKEKLFFGSGTQLSVL.

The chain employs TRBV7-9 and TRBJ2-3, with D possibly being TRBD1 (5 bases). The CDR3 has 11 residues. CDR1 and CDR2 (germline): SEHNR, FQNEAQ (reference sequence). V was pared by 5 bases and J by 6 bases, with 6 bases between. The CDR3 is CASSKGDTQYF. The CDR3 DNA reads TGTGCCAGCAGCAAGGGGGATACGCAGTATTTT.

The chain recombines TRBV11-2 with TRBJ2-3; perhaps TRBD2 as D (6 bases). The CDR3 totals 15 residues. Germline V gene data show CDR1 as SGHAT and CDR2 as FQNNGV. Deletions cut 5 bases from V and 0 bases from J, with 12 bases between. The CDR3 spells CASSLFGGSTDTQYF. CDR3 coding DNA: TGTGCCAGCAGCCTGTTCGGGGGTAGCACAGATACGCAGTATTTT.

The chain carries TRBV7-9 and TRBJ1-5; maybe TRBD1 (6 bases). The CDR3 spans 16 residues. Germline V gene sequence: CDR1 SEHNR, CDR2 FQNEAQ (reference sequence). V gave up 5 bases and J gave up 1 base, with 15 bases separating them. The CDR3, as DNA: TGTGCCAGCAGCCAAGGGGGGGATTGGAGCAATCAGCCCCAGCATTTT. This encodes CASSQGGDWSNQPQHF.

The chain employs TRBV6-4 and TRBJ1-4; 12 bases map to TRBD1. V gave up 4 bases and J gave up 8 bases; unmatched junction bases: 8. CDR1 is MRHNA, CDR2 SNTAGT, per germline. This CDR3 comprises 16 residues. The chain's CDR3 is CASSGTGTGGREKLFF. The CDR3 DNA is TGTGCCAGCAGTGGCACCGGGACAGGGGGCAGGGAAAAACTGTTTTTT.

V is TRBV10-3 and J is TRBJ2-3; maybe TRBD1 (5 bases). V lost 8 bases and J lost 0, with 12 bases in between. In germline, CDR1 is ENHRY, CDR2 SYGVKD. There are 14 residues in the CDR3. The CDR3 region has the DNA TGTGCCATCGGGGCGGACCAGAGCACAGATACGCAGTATTTT. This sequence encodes CAIGADQSTDTQYF.

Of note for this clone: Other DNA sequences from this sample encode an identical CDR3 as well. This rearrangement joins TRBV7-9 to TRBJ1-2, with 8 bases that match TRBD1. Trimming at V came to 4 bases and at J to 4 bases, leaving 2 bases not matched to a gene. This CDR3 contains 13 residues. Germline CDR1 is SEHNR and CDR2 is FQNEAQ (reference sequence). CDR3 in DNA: TGTGCCAGCAGCTCGGGACAGGCCTATGGCTACACCTTC. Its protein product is CASSSGQAYGYTF.

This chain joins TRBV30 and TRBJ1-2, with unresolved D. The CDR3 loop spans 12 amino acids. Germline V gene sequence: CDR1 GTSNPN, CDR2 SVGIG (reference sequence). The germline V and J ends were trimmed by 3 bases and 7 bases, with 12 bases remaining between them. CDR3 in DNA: TGTGCCTGGAGAAGCCCCGGCGGTGGCTACACCTTC. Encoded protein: CAWRSPGGGYTF.

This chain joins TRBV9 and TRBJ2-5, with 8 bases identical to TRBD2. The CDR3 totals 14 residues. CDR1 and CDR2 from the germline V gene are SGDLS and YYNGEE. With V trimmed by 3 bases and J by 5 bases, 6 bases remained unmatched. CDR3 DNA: TGTGCCAGCAGCGCGGGAGGGGGTTGGGAGACCCAGTACTTC. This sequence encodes CASSAGGGWETQYF.

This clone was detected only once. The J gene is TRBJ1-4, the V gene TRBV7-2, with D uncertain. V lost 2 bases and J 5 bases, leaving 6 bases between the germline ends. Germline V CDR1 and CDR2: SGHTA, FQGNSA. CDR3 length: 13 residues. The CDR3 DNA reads TGTGCCAGCAGCTTAAACTCAAATGAAAAACTGTTTTTT. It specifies CASSLNSNEKLFF.

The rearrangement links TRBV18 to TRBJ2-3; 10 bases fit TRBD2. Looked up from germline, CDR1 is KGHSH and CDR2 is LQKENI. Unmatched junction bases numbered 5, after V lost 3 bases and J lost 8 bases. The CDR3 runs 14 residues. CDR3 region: CASSPSGGPGTQYF. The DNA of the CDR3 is TGTGCCAGCTCACCTAGCGGGGGGCCTGGTACGCAGTATTTT.

CDR3 in DNA: TGTGCCAGCAGAGTACTAGGGGGCGAGACCCAGTACTTC. It translates to CASRVLGGETQYF. This chain links TRBV6-5 with TRBJ2-5; 7 bases are shared with TRBD1. With V trimmed by 6 bases and J by 5 bases, 6 bases remained unmatched. The CDR3 is made up of 13 amino acids. In germline, CDR1 is MNHEY, CDR2 SVGAGI.

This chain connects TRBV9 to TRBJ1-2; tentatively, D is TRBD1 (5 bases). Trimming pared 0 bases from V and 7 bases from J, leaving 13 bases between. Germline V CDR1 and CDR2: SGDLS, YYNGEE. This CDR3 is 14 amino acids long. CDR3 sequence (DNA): TGTGCCAGCAGCGTAGTAACGGGGGGAAGTGGCTACACCTTC. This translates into CASSVVTGGSGYTF. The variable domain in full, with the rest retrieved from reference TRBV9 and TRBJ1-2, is DSGVTQTPKHLITATGQRVTLRCSPRSGDLSVYWYQQSLDQGLQFLIQYYNGEERAKGNILERFSAQQFPDLHSELNLSSLELGDSALYFCASSVVTGGSGYTFGSGTRLTVV.

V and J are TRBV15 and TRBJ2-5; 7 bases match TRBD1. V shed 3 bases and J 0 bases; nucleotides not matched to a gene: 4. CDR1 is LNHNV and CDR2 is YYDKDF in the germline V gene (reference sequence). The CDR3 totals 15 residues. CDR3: CATSSYRGYQETQYF. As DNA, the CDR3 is TGTGCCACCAGCAGTTACAGGGGCTACCAAGAGACCCAGTACTTC.

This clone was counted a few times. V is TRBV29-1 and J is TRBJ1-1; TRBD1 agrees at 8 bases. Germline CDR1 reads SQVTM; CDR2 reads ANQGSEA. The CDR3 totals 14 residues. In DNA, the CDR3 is TGCTCATCCCGACAGGGGATTGTGAACACTGAAGCTTTCTTT. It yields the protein CSSRQGIVNTEAFF.

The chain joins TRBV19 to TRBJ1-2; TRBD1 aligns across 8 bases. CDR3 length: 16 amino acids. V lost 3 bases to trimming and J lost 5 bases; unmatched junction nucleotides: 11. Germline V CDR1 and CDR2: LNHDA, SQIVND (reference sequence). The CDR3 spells CASSIAGQGHRYGYTF. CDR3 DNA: TGTGCCAGTAGTATCGCAGGACAGGGACATAGGTATGGCTACACCTTC.

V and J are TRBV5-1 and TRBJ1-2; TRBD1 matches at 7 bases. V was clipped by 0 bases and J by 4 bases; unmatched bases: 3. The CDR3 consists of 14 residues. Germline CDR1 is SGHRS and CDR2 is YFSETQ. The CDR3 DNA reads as TGCGCCAGCAGCTTGGACAGGGGAAGCTATGGCTACACCTTC. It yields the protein CASSLDRGSYGYTF. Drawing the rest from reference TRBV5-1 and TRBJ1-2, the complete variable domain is KAGVTQTPRYLIKTRGQQVTLSCSPISGHRSVSWYQQTPGQGLQFLFEYFSETQRNKGNFPGRFSGRQFSNSRSEMNVSTLELGDSALYLCASSLDRGSYGYTFGSGTRLTVV.

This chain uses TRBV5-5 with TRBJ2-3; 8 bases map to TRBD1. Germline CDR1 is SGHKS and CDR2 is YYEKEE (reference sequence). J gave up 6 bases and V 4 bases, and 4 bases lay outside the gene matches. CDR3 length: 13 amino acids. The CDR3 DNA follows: TGTGCCAGCAGCGAGACAGGGGCTGATACGCAGTATTTT. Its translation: CASSETGADTQYF.

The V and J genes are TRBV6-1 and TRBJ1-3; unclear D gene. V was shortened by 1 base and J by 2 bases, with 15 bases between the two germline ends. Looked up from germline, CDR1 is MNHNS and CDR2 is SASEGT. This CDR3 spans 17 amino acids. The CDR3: CASSEEGRGRTGNTIYF. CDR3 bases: TGTGCCAGCAGTGAAGAGGGAAGAGGGAGAACTGGAAACACCATATATTTT.